This T cell receptor (beta chain) stems from a study of cytomegalovirus exposure and HLA in healthy donors (dated by TCRdb to about 2017). General notes on the study: According to a later analysis, one platform produced both the 100 to 150 validation repertoires and the 666 repertoires of the first cohort. The study was designed to test whether signatures of past pathogen exposure could be identified by cataloging public T cell receptors. Along with the roughly 710-subject first cohort, a separate validation cohort of over a hundred different subjects was used. The study combined high-throughput TCR immunosequencing, statistical association of individual TCRs with disease status, and machine learning to predict cytomegalovirus infection status.

CDR1 and CDR2 are drawn from the germline V gene: SGHAT, FQNNGV. From its cysteine to its phenylalanine, the CDR3 spans 15 amino acids. Of all the DNA, just the CDR3 is kept, 45 bases in frame from base 1. V is cut by 4 bases and J by 3 bases, and the space between the germline ends is 12 bases. Donors formed part of the validation cohort, which comprised approximately 130 subjects and was distinct from the first cohort of under 750 subjects. Library preparation was by the immunoSEQ multiplex PCR assay. The original pipeline was this. A statistical classification framework was built for diagnosing cytomegalovirus status from the catalog of TCR beta chain sequences. TCRdb's version of the immuneACCESS table is confined to in-frame rearrangements and falls short of the full clone set. An unresolved V gene accounts for under half of the shortfall where checked; the remainder is of unknown origin. V and J calls and clone size follow that table, whereas D and trimming were derived from the DNA. The sample table holds under 250,000 clones, of which approximately 87% were seen once. The top ten constitute around 2.6% of the sample.

What the research found in general, with its limitations: The classifier was reported to diagnose cytomegalovirus status with high specificity and sensitivity in both the original and validation cohorts. The study gave a list of 150 to 200 TCR beta chains associated with cytomegalovirus. A few of the identified cytomegalovirus-associated TCR beta chains were confirmed in vitro to be specific for cytomegalovirus antigens. The validation cohort had no HLA typing available for a later analysis, so co-occurrence within that cohort was assessed over all 120 or so repertoires. Of the cluster scores, approximately 95% were above 0 in a later analysis, which found that TCRs clustered in the first cohort also tended to co-occur in the 95 to 150 validation repertoires. According to the authors, the approach could potentially be generalized to other disease states and immunological phenotypes. Across donors, most TCR sequences were observed very rarely, whereas some public TCRs were present in many individuals.

Regarding this clone: Its antigen is still unknown. Within one base of it there is no much larger clone, and no base qualities were kept.

Recombination joined TRBV11-2 with TRBJ2-2; the D region possibly corresponds to TRBD2 (6 bases align). This receptor was identified in a man aged 18-30 years in good health and CMV-seronegative. Source material: PBMCs. The DNA is as follows: TGTGCCAGCAGCTCACTTGCTAGCGACACCGGGGAGCTGTTTTTT. Translated, this gives CASSSLASDTGELFF.